This TCR beta chain is drawn from a study of identifying expanded T cells in peripheral blood. The repertoire was sequenced with immunoSEQ multiplex PCR; TCRdb's copy has only in-frame clones and lacks some. The repertoire holds about 81,000 clones, roughly 84% seen once, with around a fifth in the top ten. Per germline, CDR1 LNHDA and CDR2 SQIVND (reference sequence). This CDR3 is built from 13 residues. Trimming took 3 bases from V and 4 from J; bases not matched to a gene: 1. This clone has only one observation. This TCR was sampled from a person aged 18 to 75 in good health. Sequencing used blood. J is TRBJ2-3 and V is TRBV19; 7 nucleotides line up with TRBD2. CDR3 in amino acids: CASSMGGPDTQYF. DNA for the CDR3: TGTGCCAGTAGTATGGGAGGGCCAGATACGCAGTATTTT.